The present entry profiles one TCR beta chain with its context. As processed by the authors: Counts of nucleated cells, estimated from reference gene primer amplification, were obtained. The method was immunoSEQ multiplex PCR; TCRdb's version includes in-frame clones alone and lacks a portion of them. V and J calls and clone size are as listed in that table; D and trimming were resolved from the DNA. Of 270,000 or so clones detected, over 80% appear once; the ten largest clones hold approximately 4%. These data belong to a study of blood T cell repertoires in COVID-19. About the research overall: T cells, B-cell-depleted T cells, or PBMCs provided the cDNA or gDNA that served as material.

Those who participated ranged in age from about 18 to 89 years and resided in around 22 US areas. Participants' reported clinical history set cohort assignment. Germline assignment: CDR1 SQVTM and CDR2 ANQGSEA. Trimming stripped 6 bases from V and 4 bases from J, with 15 bases between. The CDR3 consists of 14 residues. Material: PBMCs or T cells enriched from blood (not recorded which). The V and J genes are TRBV29-1 and TRBJ2-2; D possibly corresponds to TRBD2 (6 bases). This sequence originates from a woman aged 25 to 39 with acute COVID-19. In DNA form, the CDR3 reads TGCAGCGTACTAGCCCCCCCGTCCACCGGGGAGCTGTTTTTT. This codes for CSVLAPPSTGELFF.